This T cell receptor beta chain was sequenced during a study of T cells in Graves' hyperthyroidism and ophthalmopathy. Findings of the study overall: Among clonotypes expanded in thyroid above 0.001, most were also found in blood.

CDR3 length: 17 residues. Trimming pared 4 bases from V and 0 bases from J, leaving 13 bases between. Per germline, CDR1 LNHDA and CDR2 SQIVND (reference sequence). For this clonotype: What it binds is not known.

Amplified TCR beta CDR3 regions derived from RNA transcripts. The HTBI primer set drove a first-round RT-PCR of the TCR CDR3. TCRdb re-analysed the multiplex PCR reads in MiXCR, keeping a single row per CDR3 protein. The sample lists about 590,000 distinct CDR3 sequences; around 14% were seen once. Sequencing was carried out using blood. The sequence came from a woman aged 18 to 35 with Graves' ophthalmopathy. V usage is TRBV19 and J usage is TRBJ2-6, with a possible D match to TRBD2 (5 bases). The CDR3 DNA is TGTGCCAGTAGTACCGGGATCTTATACTCTGGGGCCAACGTCCTGACTTTC. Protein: CASSTGILYSGANVLTF.